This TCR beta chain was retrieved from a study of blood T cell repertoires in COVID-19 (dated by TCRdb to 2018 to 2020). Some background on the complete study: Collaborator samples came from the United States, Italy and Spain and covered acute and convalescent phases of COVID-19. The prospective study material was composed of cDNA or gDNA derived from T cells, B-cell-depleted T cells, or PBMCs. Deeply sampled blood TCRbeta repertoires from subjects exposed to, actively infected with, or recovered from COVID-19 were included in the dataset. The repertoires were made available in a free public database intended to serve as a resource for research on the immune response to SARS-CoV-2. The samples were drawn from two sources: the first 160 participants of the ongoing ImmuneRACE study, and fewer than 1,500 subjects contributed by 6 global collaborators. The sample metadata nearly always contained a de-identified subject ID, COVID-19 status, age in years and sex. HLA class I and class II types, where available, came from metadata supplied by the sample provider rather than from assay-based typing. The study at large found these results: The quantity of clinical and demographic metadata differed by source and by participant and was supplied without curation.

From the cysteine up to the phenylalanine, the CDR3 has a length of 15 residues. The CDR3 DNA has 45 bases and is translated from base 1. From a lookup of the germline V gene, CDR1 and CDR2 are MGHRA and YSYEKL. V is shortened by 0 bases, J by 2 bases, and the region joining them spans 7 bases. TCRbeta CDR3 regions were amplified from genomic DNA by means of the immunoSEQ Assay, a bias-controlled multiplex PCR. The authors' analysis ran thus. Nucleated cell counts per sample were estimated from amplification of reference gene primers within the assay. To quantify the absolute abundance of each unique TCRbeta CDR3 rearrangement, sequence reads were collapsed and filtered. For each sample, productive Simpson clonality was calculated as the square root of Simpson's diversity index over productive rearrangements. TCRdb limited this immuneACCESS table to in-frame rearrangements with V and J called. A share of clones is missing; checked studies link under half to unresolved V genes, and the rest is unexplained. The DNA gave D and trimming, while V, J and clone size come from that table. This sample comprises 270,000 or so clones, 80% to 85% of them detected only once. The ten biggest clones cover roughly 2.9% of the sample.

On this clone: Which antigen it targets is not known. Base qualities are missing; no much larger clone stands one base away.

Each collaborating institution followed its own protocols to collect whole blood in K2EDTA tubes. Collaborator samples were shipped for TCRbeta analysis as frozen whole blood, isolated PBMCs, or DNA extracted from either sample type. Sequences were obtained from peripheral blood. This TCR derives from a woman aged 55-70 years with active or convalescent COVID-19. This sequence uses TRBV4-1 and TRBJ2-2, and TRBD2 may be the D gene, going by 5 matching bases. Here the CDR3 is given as CASSQDTGNTGELFF. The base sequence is TGCGCCAGCAGCCAAGACACGGGAAACACCGGGGAGCTGTTTTTT.